What follows are 13 T cell receptor beta chains derived from one specimen sequenced in a study of patients and donors after allogeneic stem cell transplantation. TCRdb recomputed calls from the RT-PCR reads with MiXCR, one row per CDR3 protein. The sample lists roughly 960,000 distinct CDR3 sequences, over 15% occurring once. The sample consisted of blood, either unsorted or a sorted T cell fraction (not recorded which). All receptors derive from a human donor who was either an allogeneic HSCT recipient or a stem cell or donor lymphocyte infusion donor (not recorded which). It is not recorded whose cells these are; they may come from a transplant donor.

This clonotype was seen a handful of times. V is TRBV11-2 and J is TRBJ1-4; perhaps TRBD1 as D (5 bases). The CDR3 spans 16 residues. Germline-derived CDR1 and CDR2 are SGHAT and FQNNGV. V shed 4 bases and J shed 7 bases, with 19 bases lying between them. The CDR3 spells CASSSPRAYGGEKLFF. CDR3 sequence (DNA): TGTGCCAGCAGCTCTCCCAGGGCCTACGGGGGTGAAAAACTGTTTTTT.

This clonotype was seen a handful of times. This chain joins TRBV24-1 and TRBJ2-7, with 8 bases lining up with TRBD1. Unmatched junction bases numbered 10, after V lost 4 bases and J lost 6 bases. This CDR3 spans 15 amino acids. The germline V gene has CDR1 KGHDR and CDR2 SFDVKD. DNA for the CDR3: TGTGCCACCAGTGACCCCGGACAGGGAAGTCGCGAGCAGTACTTC. Protein sequence: CATSDPGQGSREQYF.

The rearrangement uses TRBV4-2 and TRBJ2-5, with 7 bases lining up with TRBD2. CDR3 length equals 13 residues. V lost 3 bases, J lost 3 bases, and 1 base stayed unmatched. The germline V gene has CDR1 LGHNA and CDR2 YNFKEQ. CDR3 in amino acids: CASSQGTKETQYF. CDR3 coding DNA: TGTGCCAGCAGCCAGGGGACTAAAGAGACCCAGTACTTC.

This CDR3 reads CASSLGPWGEKLFF. The CDR3 DNA reads TGCGCCAGCAGCTTAGGGCCATGGGGTGAAAAACTGTTTTTT. The chain joins TRBV5-1 to TRBJ1-4; D uncertain. Germline values: CDR1 SGHRS, CDR2 YFSETQ. The germline V and J ends were trimmed by 2 bases and 7 bases, with 12 bases remaining between them. The CDR3 runs to 14 residues.

The CDR3: CASRKDRKRTEAFF. CDR3 coding DNA: TGTGCCAGCAGGAAGGACAGAAAAAGGACTGAAGCTTTCTTT. The chain recombines TRBV6-1 with TRBJ1-1; TRBD1 might be the D (6 bases). CDR1 is MNHNS, CDR2 SASEGT, per germline. The V gene lost 6 bases and the J gene lost 5 bases, with 16 bases spanning the gap. The CDR3 contains 14 residues.

This chain connects TRBV6-1 to TRBJ2-2; tentative D call: TRBD1 (7 bases). Germline lookup yields CDR1 MNHNS and CDR2 SASEGT. This CDR3 has 13 amino acids. Deletions cut 11 bases from V and 1 base from J, with 11 bases between. CDR3 sequence (DNA): TGTGCCGCCCAGGGGGGGAACACCGGGGAGCTGTTTTTT. It encodes CAAQGGNTGELFF.

The chain carries TRBV5-1 and TRBJ1-1, with D unclear. V gave up 5 bases and J gave up 6 bases, with 17 bases separating them. The length of the CDR3 is 14 residues. CDR1 and CDR2 from the germline V gene are SGHRS and YFSETQ. The CDR3 bases are TGCGCCAGCAGTCCGGAGGTACGGCGGGCTGAAGCTTTCTTT. It yields the protein CASSPEVRRAEAFF.

This clonotype occurred many times. V and J are TRBV10-3 and TRBJ2-7; 9 bases align to TRBD1. Trimming took 6 bases from V and 4 from J; bases not matched to a gene: 7. CDR1 and CDR2 from the germline V gene are ENHRY and SYGVKD. The CDR3 is 14 residues long. CDR3 region: CAISSGTGIYEQYF. The CDR3 DNA reads TGTGCCATCAGCTCCGGGACAGGGATATACGAGCAGTACTTC.

This clonotype came up a few times. The V gene is TRBV14, the J gene TRBJ2-7, with D possibly called TRBD1 or TRBD2 (5 bases each). CDR1 and CDR2 (germline): SGHDN, FVKESK. V was shortened by 0 bases and J by 2 bases, with 11 bases between the two germline ends. The CDR3 covers 15 residues. CDR3 residues: CASSQELQGAYEQYF. The CDR3 DNA sequence: TGTGCCAGCAGCCAAGAATTGCAGGGAGCCTACGAGCAGTACTTC.

This clonotype was recorded a few times. The chain has TRBV12-3 or TRBV12-4 and TRBJ2-7; possible D gene TRBD1, 5 bases. The V gene lost 7 bases and the J gene lost 1 base, with 14 bases spanning the gap. The CDR3 has 14 amino acids. As DNA, the CDR3 is TGTGCCAGCACCCAGGGTAAAGGGTCCTACGAGCAGTACTTC. This codes for CASTQGKGSYEQYF.

The count of this clonotype is one. The V and J genes are TRBV25-1 and TRBJ2-2, with 10 nucleotides matching TRBD2. CDR3 length equals 17 residues. CDR1 and CDR2 (germline): MGHDK, SYGVNS. Trimming cost V 6 bases and J 3 bases; bases outside gene matches: 10. CDR3 DNA sequence: TGTGCCAGCAGGGCCACTAGCGGGAAGAGGGACACCGGGGAGCTGTTTTTT. It translates to CASRATSGKRDTGELFF. The variable domain in full, with the rest retrieved from reference TRBV25-1 and TRBJ2-2, is EADIYQTPRYLVIGTGKKITLECSQTMGHDKMYWYQQDPGMELHLIHYSYGVNSTEKGDLSSESTVSRIRTEHFPLTLESARPSHTSQYLCASRATSGKRDTGELFFGEGSRLTVL.

This clonotype has a count of ten or more. The chain recombines TRBV12-3 or TRBV12-4 with TRBJ2-5; D is possibly TRBD2 (5 bases). This CDR3 has 13 residues. V shed 3 bases and J shed 5 bases, with 10 bases lying between them. Here the CDR3 reads CASSLFGSETQYF. CDR3 sequence (DNA): TGTGCCAGCAGTTTGTTTGGGAGCGAGACCCAGTACTTC.

This clonotype was recorded a few times. The rearrangement joins TRBV29-1 to TRBJ1-1; D may be TRBD1 (5 bases). Germline V lookup: CDR1 SQVTM, CDR2 ANQGSEA. V dropped 3 bases and J dropped 3 bases, with 11 bases sitting between them. The CDR3 sequence is 13 residues long. In DNA, the CDR3 is TGCAGCGTTGATTGGGGGGTAGACACTGAAGCTTTCTTT. This codes for CSVDWGVDTEAFF.